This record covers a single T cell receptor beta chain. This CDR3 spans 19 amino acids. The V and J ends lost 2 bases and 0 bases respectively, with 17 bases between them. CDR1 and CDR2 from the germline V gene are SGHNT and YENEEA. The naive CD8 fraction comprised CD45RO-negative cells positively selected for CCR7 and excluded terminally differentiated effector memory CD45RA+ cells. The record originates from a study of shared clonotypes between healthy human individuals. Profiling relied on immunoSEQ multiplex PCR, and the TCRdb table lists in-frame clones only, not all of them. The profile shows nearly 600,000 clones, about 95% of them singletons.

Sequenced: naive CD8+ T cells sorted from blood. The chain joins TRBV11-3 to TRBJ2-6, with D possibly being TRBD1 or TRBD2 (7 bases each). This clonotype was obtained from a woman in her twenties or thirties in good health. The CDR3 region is CASSLSIQGGASGANVLTF. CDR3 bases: TGTGCCAGCAGCTTAAGCATCCAGGGGGGGGCCTCTGGGGCCAACGTCCTGACTTTC.